This TCR beta chain appears in the sequencing data of a study of blood T cell repertoires in COVID-19. Study-level background: Acute and convalescent COVID-19 samples came from the United States, Italy and Spain. Nucleic acid was either cDNA or gDNA, and it came from T cells, B-cell-depleted T cells, or PBMCs.

Clones were sequenced by immunoSEQ multiplex PCR, and TCRdb holds only the in-frame ones, with some missing. The sample carries about 69,000 clones, around 79% recorded once. Trimming shortened V by 2 bases and J by 4 bases, and 10 bases separated the two germline ends. The CDR3 extends over 14 amino acids. Germline V gives CDR1 SGHTS, CDR2 YDEGEE. The sample taken for sequencing was peripheral blood. The rearrangement uses TRBV5-8 and TRBJ1-5; D is perhaps TRBD1 (5 bases). The clonotype was recovered from a man aged 60 to 75 with acute or convalescent COVID-19. CDR3 amino acids: CASSFGRVNQPQHF. The CDR3 nucleotides read TGTGCCAGCAGCTTCGGCAGGGTGAATCAGCCCCAGCATTTT.